The clone carrying this T cell receptor (beta chain) was observed a handful of times. The data were obtained in a study of human T cells and chemical hapten exposure. J was trimmed by 5 bases and V by 5 bases; bases with no gene match: 8. The CDR3 sequence is 14 residues long. What the library attached to individual cDNA molecules were unique molecular identifiers. TCRdb independently ran MiXCR on the RACE reads; one entry per CDR3 protein. The table includes a few hundred thousand distinct CDR3 sequences, 4.8% detected once. Time point defined: patch test 1, 2 weeks after DPC sensitization. Described treatment: therapeutic diphenylcyclopropenone sensitization with weekly scalp DPC.

The genes are TRBV12-3 or TRBV12-4 and TRBJ1-1; TRBD1 aligns across 7 bases. The receptor comes from a woman aged 50 to 60 with alopecia areata. Some clones in this sample may be carry-over from other donors' samples. The sample here was whole blood, taken in connection with sensitization to the hapten diphenylcyclopropenone (DPC). The CDR3 reads CASSPQTGRTEAFF. In nucleotides, the CDR3 is TGTGCCAGCAGTCCGCAGACAGGGAGGACTGAAGCTTTCTTT.